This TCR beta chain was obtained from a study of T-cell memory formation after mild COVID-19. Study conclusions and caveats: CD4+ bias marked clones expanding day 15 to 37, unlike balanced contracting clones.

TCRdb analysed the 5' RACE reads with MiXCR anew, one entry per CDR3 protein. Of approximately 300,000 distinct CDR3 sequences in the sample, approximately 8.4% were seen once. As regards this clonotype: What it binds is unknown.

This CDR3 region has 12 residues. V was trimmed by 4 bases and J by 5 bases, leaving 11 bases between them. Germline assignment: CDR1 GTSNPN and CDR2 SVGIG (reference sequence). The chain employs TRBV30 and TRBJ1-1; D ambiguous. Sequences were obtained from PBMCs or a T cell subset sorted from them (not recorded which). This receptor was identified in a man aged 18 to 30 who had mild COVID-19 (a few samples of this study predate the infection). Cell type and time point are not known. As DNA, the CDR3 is TGTGCCTGGAACCTCGGGCCGACTGAAGCTTTCTTT. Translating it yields CAWNLGPTEAFF.